The clone carrying this TCR beta chain was picked up one time. Its cognate antigen is unknown. V shed 4 bases, J shed 2 bases, and the junction held 5 bases outside the gene matches. CDR3 length: 16 amino acids. Germline loops: CDR1 MNHNS, CDR2 SASEGT. Here immunoSEQ multiplex PCR was the method, and the copy in TCRdb shows in-frame clones only, minus some. The sample includes some 140,000 clones, 86% of them seen just once. The sample comes from a study of cytomegalovirus exposure and HLA in healthy donors. Study findings and constraints: The study designated 150 or so TCR beta chains cytomegalovirus-associated. Within the approximately 130 validation repertoires, first-cohort TCR clusters tended to co-occur, according to a later analysis.

Donors were drawn from the approximately 120-subject validation cohort, separate from the approximately 700-subject first cohort. The chain combines TRBV6-1 with TRBJ2-3, with 11 bases matching TRBD2. Specimen: PBMCs. The TCR comes from a man between 18 and 29 years old in good health and CMV-seronegative. CDR3 sequence (DNA): TGTGCCAGCAGTGGGTTACTAGCGGGAGCCACAGATACGCAGTATTTT. It yields the protein CASSGLLAGATDTQYF.